The 21 T cell receptor beta chains presented below share a single source sample, sequenced in a study of OX40 agonist ivuxolimab in advanced cancers. Profiled with immunoSEQ multiplex PCR; TCRdb holds only in-frame clones, not every one. The sample shows 84,000 or so clones, roughly 82% of them seen only once. The sequenced sample was CD4+ or CD8+ T cells sorted from blood, obtained in a trial of the OX40 agonist ivuxolimab. These receptors all stem from an adult with an advanced solid tumor such as melanoma, head and neck, liver or kidney cancer.

This chain links TRBV19 with TRBJ1-2, with no clear D. The CDR3 loop spans 12 amino acids. V shed 5 bases and J shed 2 bases, with 6 bases lying between them. Germline values: CDR1 LNHDA, CDR2 SQIVND (reference sequence). The CDR3 sequence is CASSPDNYGYTF. Written as DNA, the CDR3 is TGTGCCAGTAGTCCGGACAACTATGGCTACACCTTC.

The rearrangement uses TRBV18 and TRBJ2-2; tentatively, D is TRBD2 (6 bases). Germline V CDR1 and CDR2: KGHSH, LQKENI. V shed 2 bases and J shed 2 bases, with 15 bases lying between them. This CDR3 has 17 amino acids. CDR3 bases: TGTGCCAGCTCACCAGAATCGGGGGTCTTTAACACCGGGGAGCTGTTTTTT. It specifies CASSPESGVFNTGELFF.

CDR3 DNA: TGTGCCAGCAGTTCAGGAGACGAGCAGTACGTC. It encodes CASSSGDEQYV. The V and J genes are TRBV6-1 and TRBJ2-7; D ambiguous. CDR1 is MNHNS and CDR2 is SASEGT in the germline V gene. There are 11 residues in the CDR3. The ends were cut back, 5 bases at V and 5 bases at J, with 7 bases in the middle.

The chain uses TRBV4-2 and TRBJ1-2; D not certain. From germline, CDR1 is LGHNA and CDR2 YNFKEQ. The CDR3 spans 14 residues. Trimming left V 4 bases short and J 5 bases short, with 14 bases between. The CDR3 protein is CASSRESEKYGYTF. In DNA, the CDR3 is TGTGCCAGCAGCCGAGAAAGCGAGAAATATGGCTACACCTTC.

This chain uses TRBV5-6 with TRBJ2-7; 9 nucleotides agree with TRBD1. Trimming cost V 5 bases and J 6 bases; bases outside gene matches: 9. The CDR3 length is 14 residues. In germline, CDR1 is SGHDT, CDR2 YYEEEE. CDR3 loop: CASRLPGQGAEQYF. CDR3 in DNA: TGTGCCAGCAGGTTACCGGGACAGGGCGCCGAGCAGTACTTC.

The V and J genes are TRBV28 and TRBJ1-5, with D perhaps matching TRBD1 (6 bases). The V end lost 6 bases, the J end lost 6 bases, and 21 bases lay between the germline ends. CDR3 size: 16 residues. Germline values: CDR1 MDHEN, CDR2 SYDVKM. Written as DNA, the CDR3 is TGTGCCAGCAGAGGGGGGGTGGACTTCTTGGTTCAGCCCCAGCATTTT. Translating gives CASRGGVDFLVQPQHF.

As to this clone: Other DNA sequences of this sample code for an identical CDR3. The gene calls are TRBV7-3 and TRBJ2-3; D perhaps matches TRBD1 (6 bases). CDR1 is SGHTA, CDR2 FQGTGA, per germline. Deletions cut 4 bases from V and 1 base from J, with 6 bases between. The CDR3 spans 13 residues. CDR3: CASSSGGTDTQYF. The CDR3 bases are TGTGCCAGCAGCTCAGGGGGCACAGATACGCAGTATTTT.

The V and J genes are TRBV5-1 and TRBJ2-5; 9 bases agree with TRBD2. This CDR3 has 15 amino acids. Germline V gene lookup returns CDR1 SGHRS and CDR2 YFSETQ. V gave up 0 bases and J gave up 4 bases; unmatched junction bases: 4. CDR3 protein: CASSLGGTSRETQYF. CDR3 coding DNA: TGCGCCAGCAGCTTGGGGGGGACTAGCAGAGAGACCCAGTACTTC.

The chain employs TRBV5-4 and TRBJ1-3, with D possibly matching TRBD1 (5 bases). Germline V gives CDR1 SGHNT, CDR2 YYREEE (reference sequence). Between the trimmed V and J ends, which lost 0 bases and 4 bases, there was a span of 11 bases. CDR3 length equals 15 residues. The CDR3 sequence: CASSLDTGIGNTIYF. CDR3 nucleotides: TGTGCCAGCAGCTTGGATACAGGAATAGGAAACACCATATATTTT.

The chain is built from TRBV7-9 and TRBJ2-7; 9 positions match TRBD2. The CDR3 covers 13 residues. Germline CDR1 reads SEHNR; CDR2 reads FQNEAQ (reference sequence). Trimming removed 4 bases from V and 3 bases from J; junction bases left unmatched: 1. CDR3 sequence (DNA): TGTGCCAGCAGCTATAGCGGGGGCTACGAGCAGTACGTC. It encodes CASSYSGGYEQYV.

The J gene is TRBJ1-2, the V gene TRBV7-3; D not certain. CDR3 size: 13 residues. Per germline, CDR1 SGHTA and CDR2 FQGTGA. The germline V and J ends were trimmed by 2 bases and 14 bases, with 18 bases remaining between them. In DNA form, the CDR3 reads TGTGCCAGCAGCTTAGGCTTAGGCCGAGGCTTTACCTTC. This codes for CASSLGLGRGFTF. Full variable domain (outside the CDR3, taken from reference TRBV7-3 and TRBJ1-2): GAGVSQTPSNKVTEKGKYVELRCDPISGHTALYWYRQSLGQGPEFLIYFQGTGAADDSGLPNDRFFAVRPEGSVSTLKIQRTERGDSAVYLCASSLGLGRGFTFGSGTRLTVV.

This clone is a singleton in its sample. The chain links TRBV9 to TRBJ2-5; 15 nucleotides match TRBD2. Germline-derived CDR1 and CDR2 are SGDLS and YYNGEE. V shed 4 bases, J shed 1 base, and the junction held 5 bases outside the gene matches. The CDR3 extends over 17 amino acids. The CDR3 DNA reads as TGTGCCAGCAGCTCTGGGACTAGCGGGGGGCTCCAAGAGACCCAGTACTTC. Translation gives CASSSGTSGGLQETQYF.

V and J are TRBV6-5 and TRBJ1-5, with a weak D call TRBD1 (5 bases). The V gene's germline CDR1 is MNHEY and CDR2 SVGAGI. The V end lost 10 bases, the J end lost 4 bases, and 11 bases lay between the germline ends. This CDR3 contains 12 residues. DNA for the CDR3: TGTGCCACCCACAGGCAGAATCAGCCCCAGCATTTT. It yields the protein CATHRQNQPQHF.

This clone was detected a few times. This chain connects TRBV9 to TRBJ2-5; 10 nucleotides agree with TRBD2. The germline gives CDR1 SGDLS, CDR2 YYNGEE. The CDR3 runs 17 residues. The V segment lost 0 bases and the J segment 2 bases; nucleotides outside the gene matches: 7. The DNA for the CDR3 is TGTGCCAGCAGCGTAGGAGAAACTAGCGGGGCTCAAGAGACCCAGTACTTC. This gives the protein CASSVGETSGAQETQYF.

The chain combines TRBV27 with TRBJ1-6; D call uncertain. Germline V gene sequence: CDR1 MNHEY, CDR2 SMNVEV (reference sequence). Trimming left V 2 bases short and J 8 bases short, with 10 bases between. This CDR3 has 14 amino acids. The CDR3 spells CASSLPGRDSPLHF. CDR3 coding DNA: TGTGCCAGCAGTTTACCCGGAAGGGATTCACCCCTCCACTTT.

V usage is TRBV19 and J usage is TRBJ1-1, with TRBD1 as a possible D gene (6 bases). Per the germline V gene, CDR1 is LNHDA and CDR2 is SQIVND (reference sequence). The CDR3 extends over 15 amino acids. V was cut by 5 bases and J by 2 bases, with 15 bases left in between. The CDR3 DNA reads as TGTGCCAGTAGTCCTTGGGGGCCGAGTAACACTGAAGCTTTCTTT. This translates into CASSPWGPSNTEAFF.

This rearrangement joins TRBV6-1 to TRBJ2-7, with 7 bases matching TRBD1. With 5 bases clipped from V and 7 bases from J, the junction kept 5 bases outside the gene matches. Germline assignment: CDR1 MNHNS and CDR2 SASEGT. The CDR3 is 12 residues long. Here the CDR3 DNA reads TGTGCCAGCAGTCGGACAGGCTGGGAGCAGTACGTC. Amino acid sequence: CASSRTGWEQYV.

This rearrangement joins TRBV10-3 to TRBJ2-2; D tentatively fits TRBD1 or TRBD2 (5 bases each). Germline CDR1 ENHRY, CDR2 SYGVKD. With 4 bases removed from V and 5 bases from J, the gap between germline ends came to 14 bases. This CDR3 is 15 amino acids long. In nucleotides, the CDR3 is TGTGCCATCAGTGCCGGGACCGCCGAGACCGGGGAGCTGTTTTTT. It specifies CAISAGTAETGELFF.

To note about this clone: One end of the junction varies from germline; a read error may be responsible. This sequence joins TRBV5-4 and TRBJ1-6; no clear D. Germline V gives CDR1 SGHNT, CDR2 YYREEE (reference sequence). CDR3 length: 16 residues. The CDR3 region is CASSQERERVGSPLHF. The CDR3 DNA reads TGCGCCAGCAGCCAAGAAAGGGAAAGGGTTGGATCACCCCTCCACTTT.

The chain combines TRBV19 with TRBJ2-3, with D unclear. Germline CDR1 LNHDA, CDR2 SQIVND (reference sequence). There are 14 residues in the CDR3. Between the trimmed V and J ends, which lost 7 bases and 1 base, there was a span of 12 bases. The CDR3 nucleotides are TGTGCCAGTACCCCCACGGCAGGCACAGATACGCAGTATTTT. The encoded protein is CASTPTAGTDTQYF.

The chain has TRBV10-1 and TRBJ1-3; no reliable D call. Germline assignment: CDR1 WNHNN and CDR2 SYGVQD (reference sequence). The CDR3 length is 14 residues. V lost 2 bases to trimming and J lost 1 base, with 6 bases between them. The CDR3 DNA follows: TGCGCCAGCAGTGAGAGCGGGTCTGGAAACACCATATATTTT. This codes for CASSESGSGNTIYF.